The clone carrying this T cell receptor (beta chain) was counted once. Assay used: immunoSEQ multiplex PCR; TCRdb lists only in-frame clones, some missing. Among 40,000 to 55,000 clones listed, around 90% were seen once. The CDR3 extends over 15 amino acids. Germline CDR1 and CDR2: SGHNT and YYREEE (reference sequence). V was clipped by 0 bases and J by 2 bases, with 9 bases between them. These data are taken from a study of T cell changes during pregnancy in multiple sclerosis. The chain recombines TRBV5-4 with TRBJ2-1; D is perhaps TRBD2 (7 bases). The sequence derives from a female donor with multiple sclerosis, enrolled in a pregnancy study. The sequences come from CD4+ T cells from peripheral blood mononuclear cells, collected in the second trimester of pregnancy. CDR3 region: CASSLGGGPYNEQFF. CDR3 bases: TGTGCCAGCAGCTTGGGGGGGGGCCCCTACAATGAGCAGTTCTTC.